This TCR beta chain was observed in a study of shared clonotypes between healthy human individuals. Some clones are missing from TCRdb's copy, which holds only in-frame ones; the method was immunoSEQ multiplex PCR. The sample lists about 660,000 clones, around two thirds occurring once. Deletions cut 4 bases from V and 3 bases from J, with 13 bases between. CDR3 length equals 15 residues. The germline CDR1 and CDR2 sequences are SGHAT and FQNNGV. The specimen sequenced was memory CD4+ T cells sorted from blood. Regarding subset: CD45RA-negative fraction. The TCR sequence derives from a woman aged 25 to 39 in good health. The J gene is TRBJ2-1, the V gene TRBV11-2; TRBD2 might be the D (5 bases). CDR3 amino acids: CASSSEVIGYNEQFF. The CDR3 DNA reads TGTGCCAGCAGCTCGGAGGTAATCGGCTACAATGAGCAGTTCTTC.